This entry describes one TCR beta chain. The antigen is not known. In the same sample, other DNA sequences code for this CDR3. V gave up 4 bases and J gave up 7 bases, with 14 bases separating them. Germline assignment: CDR1 MDHEN and CDR2 SYDVKM. CDR3 length: 13 amino acids. The sample originates from a study of cytomegalovirus exposure and HLA in healthy donors. General observations from the study: Among the sequence variants, a highly shared cluster was likely an artifact of sequencing. Investigators reported 164 TCR beta chains as tied to cytomegalovirus. What a later analysis reportedly showed was that an Asian-associated ancestry cluster had fewer N-insertions than the roughly 700-donor mean. Most TCR sequences were uncommon, yet certain public TCRs appeared in many donors.

Vbeta (60) and Jbeta (13) primers were used in the PCR. Only in-frame clones appear in the TCRdb table, and some are missing; sequencing was by immunoSEQ multiplex PCR. The table has approximately 140,000 clones, about 60% seen once. The J gene is TRBJ2-7, the V gene TRBV28; D perhaps matches TRBD2 (5 bases). Material for sequencing was PBMCs. The sequence was obtained from an older woman in good health and CMV-seropositive. The CDR3 loop is CASSSDRGREQYF. The CDR3 DNA follows: TGTGCCAGCAGTTCAGATCGGGGTCGAGAGCAGTACTTC.